Listed here are 11 T cell receptor beta chains from one sample, sequenced in a study of PD-1 blockade in classical Hodgkin lymphoma (dated by TCRdb to the early 2020s). The sample's time point label, decoded: cycle 1 day 1 (C1D1), immediately before nivolumab initiation. Every trial patient had relapsed after autologous stem cell transplantation, and cohorts A, B and C differed in prior brentuximab vedotin exposure. Libraries were prepared through the immunoSEQ multiplex PCR assay. What TCRdb holds here is the immuneACCESS table cut down to in-frame rearrangements. Part of the clones is not present; checked against another copy, under half of the missing clones reflect an unresolved V gene, and the others are unexplained. In all, the sample holds approximately 13,000 clones, and about 82% of those were seen once. The ten biggest clones cover nearly 25% of the sample. Here the sequenced sample was peripheral blood mononuclear cells (PBMCs), taken at baseline. The receptor source for this set is a human donor with classical Hodgkin lymphoma.

The V call is TRBV2, the J call TRBJ1-2; 10 bases are a match to TRBD1. Germline CDR1 reads SNHLY; CDR2 reads FYNNEI. CDR3 length equals 13 residues. J lost 6 bases, V lost 6 bases, and 4 bases had no gene match. The CDR3, as DNA: TGTGCCAGCAGCTTGGACAGGGGGAATGGCTACACCTTC. This sequence encodes CASSLDRGNGYTF.

The chain employs TRBV5-1 and TRBJ2-5; 9 nucleotides line up with TRBD1. Germline values: CDR1 SGHRS, CDR2 YFSETQ. CDR3 length: 14 amino acids. Trimming cost V 3 bases and J 3 bases; bases outside gene matches: 3. The CDR3 loop is CASSSGQGKETQYF. The CDR3 DNA reads as TGCGCCAGCAGCTCCGGACAGGGGAAAGAGACCCAGTACTTC.

The V call is TRBV9, the J call TRBJ2-5, with TRBD2 identical over 9 bases. V lost 3 bases to trimming and J lost 4 bases; unmatched junction nucleotides: 1. This CDR3 contains 13 residues. Germline values: CDR1 SGDLS, CDR2 YYNGEE. The CDR3 DNA follows: TGTGCCAGCAGCGAGGGACTAGCAGAGACCCAGTACTTC. It is translated as CASSEGLAETQYF.

This clone was counted once. The chain carries TRBV5-6 and TRBJ2-1; D ambiguous. This CDR3 contains 15 residues. V was cut by 0 bases and J by 0 bases, with 7 bases left in between. Germline V lookup: CDR1 SGHDT, CDR2 YYEEEE. Here the CDR3 DNA reads TGTGCCAGCAGCTTGGCACCGACCTCCTACAATGAGCAGTTCTTC. It yields the protein CASSLAPTSYNEQFF.

J is TRBJ2-2 and V is TRBV5-1, with D perhaps matching TRBD2 (6 bases). Per germline, CDR1 SGHRS and CDR2 YFSETQ. V was pared by 1 base and J by 6 bases, with 13 bases between. CDR3 length equals 15 residues. CDR3 loop: CASSLFGGSAGELFF. The CDR3 DNA follows: TGCGCCAGCAGCTTGTTCGGGGGATCGGCCGGGGAGCTGTTTTTT.

The J gene is TRBJ1-1, the V gene TRBV5-1, with TRBD1 as a possible D gene (6 bases). The V end was cut by 5 bases, the J end by 5 bases, with 22 bases between. This CDR3 contains 16 residues. Looked up from germline, CDR1 is SGHRS and CDR2 is YFSETQ. The CDR3 here is CASRQGTMAKETEAFF. In DNA, the CDR3 is TGCGCCAGCAGACAGGGAACCATGGCAAAAGAGACTGAAGCTTTCTTT.

The V call is TRBV10-3, the J call TRBJ2-7; 9 bases match TRBD2. The germline V gene has CDR1 ENHRY and CDR2 SYGVKD. This CDR3 comprises 13 residues. V was clipped by 10 bases and J by 0 bases; unmatched bases: 4. The CDR3 sequence: CATQAGGSYEQYF. As DNA, the CDR3 is TGTGCCACCCAAGCGGGGGGCTCCTACGAGCAGTACTTC.

The chain is built from TRBV9 and TRBJ1-5, with D uncertain. V dropped 0 bases and J dropped 0 bases, with 1 base sitting between them. In germline, CDR1 is SGDLS, CDR2 YYNGEE. The CDR3 runs 13 residues. The CDR3 region has the DNA TGTGCCAGCAGCGTAGGTAGCAATCAGCCCCAGCATTTT. Protein product: CASSVGSNQPQHF. Complete variable domain (other parts from reference TRBV9 and TRBJ1-5): DSGVTQTPKHLITATGQRVTLRCSPRSGDLSVYWYQQSLDQGLQFLIQYYNGEERAKGNILERFSAQQFPDLHSELNLSSLELGDSALYFCASSVGSNQPQHFGDGTRLSIL.

V usage is TRBV28 and J usage is TRBJ1-5; TRBD1 might be the D (5 bases). Trimming took off 2 bases at V and 0 bases at J, with 20 bases between the two ends. There are 19 residues in the CDR3. CDR1 is MDHEN, CDR2 SYDVKM, per germline. The DNA of the CDR3 is TGTGCCAGCAGTTTAGCAGTTCAGGGACGGGGAGATAGCAATCAGCCCCAGCATTTT. Translating it yields CASSLAVQGRGDSNQPQHF.

The rearrangement links TRBV4-3 to TRBJ1-1; D possibly corresponds to TRBD1 (5 bases). Trimming shortened V by 0 bases and J by 5 bases, and 13 bases separated the two germline ends. Germline V gene data show CDR1 as LGHNA and CDR2 as YSLEER. The CDR3 has 15 amino acids. The CDR3 DNA reads as TGCGCCAGCAGCCAAGATTTTGCAGGGTTAACTGAAGCTTTCTTT. It specifies CASSQDFAGLTEAFF.

For the CDR3, the DNA is TGTGCCAGCAGCGTAGATCAGGGGCCGAACACTGAAGCTTTCTTT. This sequence encodes CASSVDQGPNTEAFF. The V gene is TRBV9, the J gene TRBJ1-1; D perhaps matches TRBD1 (6 bases). The CDR3 runs to 15 residues. Trimming took off 0 bases at V and 1 base at J, with 10 bases between the two ends. Germline CDR1 is SGDLS and CDR2 is YYNGEE.